The 30 T cell receptor beta chains below were found in one sample sequenced in a study of cytomegalovirus exposure and HLA in healthy donors. The primer mix had 60 Vbeta and 13 Jbeta primers. Libraries were prepared by immunoSEQ multiplex PCR; TCRdb keeps only in-frame clonotypes and omits some of them. The table records roughly 130,000 clones, about 66% of them present only once. Source material: PBMCs. Receptor source: a young man in good health and CMV-seropositive.

A few counts support this clone. CDR3 sequence reads: CASSLDSRVEQPQHF. The CDR3 DNA follows: TGCGCCAGCAGCTTGGATTCCAGGGTAGAACAGCCCCAGCATTTT. The genes are TRBV5-1 and TRBJ1-5; possible D gene TRBD1, 5 bases. V lost 0 bases and J 7 bases, leaving 14 bases between the germline ends. Germline V CDR1 and CDR2: SGHRS, YFSETQ. The CDR3 loop spans 15 amino acids.

The chain combines TRBV29-1 with TRBJ1-2; 7 nucleotides line up with TRBD1. There are 15 residues in the CDR3. With 7 bases clipped from V and 2 bases from J, the junction kept 13 bases outside the gene matches. Germline V lookup: CDR1 SQVTM, CDR2 ANQGSEA. The DNA of the CDR3 is TGCAGCGCCATAGTCCCGGGACAGCAGAACTATGGCTACACCTTC. It encodes CSAIVPGQQNYGYTF.

The CDR3: CASTHRGPIDTQYF. CDR3 nucleotide sequence: TGTGCCAGCACTCACAGGGGGCCTATAGATACGCAGTATTTT. The chain is built from TRBV6-4 and TRBJ2-3; 9 positions agree with TRBD1. Germline CDR1 and CDR2: MRHNA and SNTAGT. Trimming cost V 7 bases and J 5 bases; bases outside gene matches: 7. The CDR3 contains 14 residues.

This sequence joins TRBV7-2 and TRBJ2-3, with 7 bases fitting TRBD2. V lost 3 bases and J lost 6; bases outside the gene matches: 12. Germline V gene sequence: CDR1 SGHTA, CDR2 FQGNSA. This CDR3 is built from 16 residues. In DNA, the CDR3 is TGTGCCAGCAGCTTGGGACGGGAGGCATGGGGCGATACGCAGTATTTT. Protein: CASSLGREAWGDTQYF.

This sequence joins TRBV14 and TRBJ2-4; perhaps TRBD1 as D (7 bases). V lost 3 bases and J 9 bases, leaving 21 bases between the germline ends. In germline, CDR1 is SGHDN, CDR2 FVKESK. This CDR3 is built from 16 residues. Here the CDR3 reads CASSQGGQSLRSIQYF. The CDR3 DNA reads TGTGCCAGCAGCCAGGGGGGACAGTCCCTCCGGAGCATTCAGTACTTC.

Here the CDR3 DNA reads TGCGCCAGCAGCAGGACAGGGTCCCAAGCTAACTATGGCTACACCTTC. It translates to CASSRTGSQANYGYTF. The rearrangement links TRBV5-1 to TRBJ1-2; 8 nucleotides match TRBD1. The V segment lost 4 bases and the J segment 0 bases; nucleotides outside the gene matches: 8. The CDR3 runs to 16 residues. In germline, CDR1 is SGHRS, CDR2 YFSETQ.

The chain joins TRBV2 to TRBJ2-5; TRBD2 might be the D (5 bases). CDR3 length: 14 amino acids. The germline V gene has CDR1 SNHLY and CDR2 FYNNEI. V was shortened by 5 bases and J by 1 base, with 11 bases between the two germline ends. CDR3 sequence reads: CASSSEAGQETQYF. The CDR3 nucleotides read TGTGCCAGCAGTTCAGAGGCGGGCCAAGAGACCCAGTACTTC.

The rearrangement joins TRBV30 to TRBJ1-5; the match to TRBD1 covers 8 bases. CDR3 length: 18 residues. CDR1 GTSNPN and CDR2 SVGIG come from the germline V gene (reference sequence). V was pared by 2 bases and J by 7 bases, with 19 bases of the junction left unmatched. The CDR3 DNA reads as TGTGCCTGGAGTCCAGGGTACTCAACAGGACAGGGTGGGCAGCCCCAGCATTTT. This gives the protein CAWSPGYSTGQGGQPQHF.

On this clone itself: Its ends do not fully match the called genes, so a read error is possible. The rearrangement uses TRBV7-7 and TRBJ2-1, with D unclear. Germline CDR1 SSHAT, CDR2 FNYEAQ (reference sequence). The CDR3 contains 14 residues. The chain's CDR3 is CASSPVAAYNEQFF. The CDR3 region has the DNA TGTGCTAGCAGCCCGGTCGCGGCCTACAATGAGCAGTTCTTC.

A few counts support this clone. V usage is TRBV19 and J usage is TRBJ2-1, with D maybe TRBD1 (6 bases). Between the trimmed V and J ends, which lost 6 bases and 12 bases, there was a span of 21 bases. CDR3 length equals 14 residues. Germline CDR1 and CDR2: LNHDA and SQIVND (reference sequence). The CDR3 coding sequence is TGTGCCAGTAGGGGGGCCTCTAGGGCTCTCGGGCAGTTCTTC. Its protein is CASRGASRALGQFF.

The chain recombines TRBV29-1 with TRBJ1-1; tentative D call: TRBD1 (5 bases). V dropped 1 base and J dropped 0 bases, with 6 bases sitting between them. CDR1 and CDR2 from the germline V gene are SQVTM and ANQGSEA. The CDR3 has 13 residues. The CDR3 DNA reads as TGCAGCGTTGAAGGACAGTTGAACACTGAAGCTTTCTTT. Its protein product is CSVEGQLNTEAFF.

A single count supports this clone. The chain joins TRBV5-6 to TRBJ2-1, with 8 bases that match TRBD2. Germline CDR1 is SGHDT and CDR2 is YYEEEE. The length of the CDR3 is 16 residues. V lost 4 bases, J lost 8 bases, and 14 bases stayed unmatched. CDR3 sequence: CASSPTTSGRFDEQFF. In DNA, the CDR3 is TGTGCCAGCAGCCCCACAACCAGCGGGAGATTCGATGAGCAGTTCTTC.

The rearrangement links TRBV21-1 to TRBJ2-7; TRBD2 reflects the table's D call only, with no check against the DNA. TRBV21-1 is a recognized pseudogene. This CDR3 contains 16 residues. CDR3 in DNA: TGTGCCAGCAGCAAAAACGGGGGAGGTTACTCCTACGAGCAGTACTTC. As protein: CASSKNGGGYSYEQYF.

CDR3 sequence reads: CATSIGTGGILEQYF. For the CDR3, the DNA is TGTGCCACCAGCATCGGGACAGGGGGAATTCTCGAGCAGTACTTC. V and J are TRBV15 and TRBJ2-7; 11 bases are shared with TRBD1. The trim removed 4 bases at V and 6 bases at J, leaving 8 bases unmatched. Germline V gene sequence: CDR1 LNHNV, CDR2 YYDKDF (reference sequence). CDR3 length: 15 residues.

The chain employs TRBV4-2 and TRBJ2-5; TRBD1 is a possible D gene (6 bases). The V end lost 0 bases, the J end lost 5 bases, and 13 bases lay between the germline ends. The CDR3 sequence is 15 residues long. The V gene's germline CDR1 is LGHNA and CDR2 YNFKEQ. The DNA for the CDR3 is TGTGCCAGCAGCCAAGAAGGGTTGGGGGCCGAGACCCAGTACTTC. It yields the protein CASSQEGLGAETQYF.

Here the CDR3 DNA reads TGTGCCAGCAGCCTAAAGGAAAACAGGGCGGGGGGGGAGACCCAGTACTTC. Translation: CASSLKENRAGGETQYF. J is TRBJ2-5 and V is TRBV21-1; no DNA check was done on the table's D call, TRBD2. TRBV21-1 is a documented pseudogene. The CDR3 covers 17 residues.

V is TRBV5-1 and J is TRBJ1-3, with D perhaps matching TRBD1 (6 bases). The CDR3 is 15 residues long. Trimming removed 0 bases from V and 1 base from J, with 8 bases in between. Germline loops: CDR1 SGHRS, CDR2 YFSETQ. In DNA form, the CDR3 reads TGCGCCAGCAGCTTGGGACAGGAGTCTGGAAACACCATATATTTT. The encoded protein is CASSLGQESGNTIYF.

This rearrangement joins TRBV11-2 to TRBJ2-7; TRBD1 matches at 12 bases. The CDR3 consists of 16 residues. V lost 3 bases, J lost 6 bases, and 9 bases stayed unmatched. CDR1 is SGHAT and CDR2 is FQNNGV in the germline V gene. The CDR3: CASSFLPGQGASEQYF. DNA of the CDR3: TGTGCCAGCAGCTTTCTACCGGGACAGGGGGCCTCCGAGCAGTACTTC.

The gene calls are TRBV7-9 and TRBJ2-4, with TRBD1 matching over 8 bases. Germline V gene lookup returns CDR1 SEHNR and CDR2 FQNEAQ (reference sequence). V lost 4 bases, J lost 11 bases, and 7 bases stayed unmatched. The CDR3 is 13 residues long. The CDR3 sequence: CASSSRGRTVQYF. In nucleotides, the CDR3 is TGTGCCAGCAGCTCCAGGGGGCGCACGGTTCAGTACTTC.

The CDR3 DNA follows: TGCGCCAGCAGCCAAAGCGGAGGCAGGGGGACCCATCTAACTGAAGCTTTCTTT. Encoded protein: CASSQSGGRGTHLTEAFF. The V gene is TRBV4-1, the J gene TRBJ1-1, with 7 nucleotides matching TRBD1. In germline, CDR1 is MGHRA, CDR2 YSYEKL. This CDR3 is 18 amino acids long. The trim removed 2 bases at V and 5 bases at J, leaving 17 bases unmatched.

The chain recombines TRBV5-1 with TRBJ1-1; D is perhaps TRBD1 (6 bases). Germline values: CDR1 SGHRS, CDR2 YFSETQ. There are 15 residues in the CDR3. V dropped 0 bases and J dropped 5 bases, with 14 bases sitting between them. CDR3 in amino acids: CASSLGYTGKTEAFF. The DNA for the CDR3 is TGCGCCAGCAGCTTGGGGTATACAGGGAAGACTGAAGCTTTCTTT.

V usage is TRBV5-1 and J usage is TRBJ2-2; D uncertain. Germline CDR1 reads SGHRS; CDR2 reads YFSETQ. The ends were cut back, 0 bases at V and 2 bases at J, with 8 bases in the middle. The CDR3 runs 15 residues. CDR3 sequence (DNA): TGCGCCAGCAGCTTGGAACAGAAAAACACCGGGGAGCTGTTTTTT. This sequence encodes CASSLEQKNTGELFF.

The rearrangement uses TRBV10-1 and TRBJ1-1; 8 nucleotides align to TRBD1. Germline loops: CDR1 WNHNN, CDR2 SYGVQD (reference sequence). Germline trimming cut 4 bases from V and 9 bases from J; bases unmatched to any gene: 7. The CDR3 length is 13 residues. CDR3 loop: CASSAQGATKAFF. The CDR3 DNA is TGCGCCAGCAGTGCTCAGGGGGCGACGAAAGCTTTCTTT.

This sequence joins TRBV7-3 and TRBJ2-1, with 7 bases identical to TRBD1. The V gene end was trimmed by 2 bases and the J gene end by 2 bases; junction bases not matched to a gene: 3. The CDR3 is 15 amino acids. CDR1 is SGHTA, CDR2 FQGTGA, per germline. The chain's CDR3 is CASSLGQGAYNEQFF. The CDR3 DNA sequence: TGTGCCAGCAGCTTAGGCCAGGGGGCCTACAATGAGCAGTTCTTC.

The genes are TRBV19 and TRBJ1-2; 7 bases are a match to TRBD1. This CDR3 has 15 amino acids. Unmatched junction bases numbered 7, after V lost 3 bases and J lost 3 bases. Germline CDR1 reads LNHDA; CDR2 reads SQIVND (reference sequence). CDR3 sequence: CASSITQGGYYGYTF. The CDR3 region has the DNA TGTGCCAGTAGTATTACCCAGGGGGGTTACTATGGCTACACCTTC.

This clone showed up just once. The rearrangement joins TRBV7-9 to TRBJ2-5, with D unclear. Germline CDR1 reads SEHNR; CDR2 reads FQNEAQ (reference sequence). Trimming stripped 2 bases from V and 5 bases from J, with 6 bases between. The length of the CDR3 is 12 residues. In nucleotides, the CDR3 is TGTGCCAGCAGCTTAAACGCGGAGACCCAGTACTTC. Residues: CASSLNAETQYF.

J is TRBJ2-2 and V is TRBV19, with D tentatively TRBD2 (6 bases). The CDR3 consists of 17 residues. Per germline, CDR1 LNHDA and CDR2 SQIVND (reference sequence). V was shortened by 3 bases and J by 3 bases, with 17 bases between the two germline ends. This CDR3 is CASSMRRVREDTGELFF. In DNA form, the CDR3 reads TGTGCCAGTAGTATGCGTCGGGTCAGGGAGGACACCGGGGAGCTGTTTTTT.

This chain links TRBV5-1 with TRBJ1-1, with D possibly being TRBD1 (5 bases). V was clipped by 1 base and J by 7 bases, with 17 bases between them. CDR1 SGHRS and CDR2 YFSETQ come from the germline V gene. The CDR3 runs 15 residues. The CDR3 loop is CASSLTGGVNGEAFF. The DNA of the CDR3 is TGCGCCAGCAGCTTGACTGGGGGGGTTAATGGTGAAGCTTTCTTT.

The CDR3 coding sequence is TGTGCCAGCAGCCCCGGACAGGGTAGCGAGCAGTACTTC. Translating gives CASSPGQGSEQYF. J is TRBJ2-7 and V is TRBV5-6; 8 bases line up with TRBD1. The CDR3 totals 13 residues. V dropped 4 bases and J dropped 6; count of bases not matched to a gene: 6. CDR1 is SGHDT, CDR2 YYEEEE, per germline.

This chain joins TRBV27 and TRBJ2-3, with a weak D call TRBD2 (5 bases). Deletions cut 6 bases from V and 2 bases from J, with 12 bases between. In germline, CDR1 is MNHEY, CDR2 SMNVEV (reference sequence). The CDR3 length is 14 residues. The CDR3 bases are TGTGCCAGCAGGAGGGTTAGGGCCACAGATACGCAGTATTTT. It is translated as CASRRVRATDTQYF.